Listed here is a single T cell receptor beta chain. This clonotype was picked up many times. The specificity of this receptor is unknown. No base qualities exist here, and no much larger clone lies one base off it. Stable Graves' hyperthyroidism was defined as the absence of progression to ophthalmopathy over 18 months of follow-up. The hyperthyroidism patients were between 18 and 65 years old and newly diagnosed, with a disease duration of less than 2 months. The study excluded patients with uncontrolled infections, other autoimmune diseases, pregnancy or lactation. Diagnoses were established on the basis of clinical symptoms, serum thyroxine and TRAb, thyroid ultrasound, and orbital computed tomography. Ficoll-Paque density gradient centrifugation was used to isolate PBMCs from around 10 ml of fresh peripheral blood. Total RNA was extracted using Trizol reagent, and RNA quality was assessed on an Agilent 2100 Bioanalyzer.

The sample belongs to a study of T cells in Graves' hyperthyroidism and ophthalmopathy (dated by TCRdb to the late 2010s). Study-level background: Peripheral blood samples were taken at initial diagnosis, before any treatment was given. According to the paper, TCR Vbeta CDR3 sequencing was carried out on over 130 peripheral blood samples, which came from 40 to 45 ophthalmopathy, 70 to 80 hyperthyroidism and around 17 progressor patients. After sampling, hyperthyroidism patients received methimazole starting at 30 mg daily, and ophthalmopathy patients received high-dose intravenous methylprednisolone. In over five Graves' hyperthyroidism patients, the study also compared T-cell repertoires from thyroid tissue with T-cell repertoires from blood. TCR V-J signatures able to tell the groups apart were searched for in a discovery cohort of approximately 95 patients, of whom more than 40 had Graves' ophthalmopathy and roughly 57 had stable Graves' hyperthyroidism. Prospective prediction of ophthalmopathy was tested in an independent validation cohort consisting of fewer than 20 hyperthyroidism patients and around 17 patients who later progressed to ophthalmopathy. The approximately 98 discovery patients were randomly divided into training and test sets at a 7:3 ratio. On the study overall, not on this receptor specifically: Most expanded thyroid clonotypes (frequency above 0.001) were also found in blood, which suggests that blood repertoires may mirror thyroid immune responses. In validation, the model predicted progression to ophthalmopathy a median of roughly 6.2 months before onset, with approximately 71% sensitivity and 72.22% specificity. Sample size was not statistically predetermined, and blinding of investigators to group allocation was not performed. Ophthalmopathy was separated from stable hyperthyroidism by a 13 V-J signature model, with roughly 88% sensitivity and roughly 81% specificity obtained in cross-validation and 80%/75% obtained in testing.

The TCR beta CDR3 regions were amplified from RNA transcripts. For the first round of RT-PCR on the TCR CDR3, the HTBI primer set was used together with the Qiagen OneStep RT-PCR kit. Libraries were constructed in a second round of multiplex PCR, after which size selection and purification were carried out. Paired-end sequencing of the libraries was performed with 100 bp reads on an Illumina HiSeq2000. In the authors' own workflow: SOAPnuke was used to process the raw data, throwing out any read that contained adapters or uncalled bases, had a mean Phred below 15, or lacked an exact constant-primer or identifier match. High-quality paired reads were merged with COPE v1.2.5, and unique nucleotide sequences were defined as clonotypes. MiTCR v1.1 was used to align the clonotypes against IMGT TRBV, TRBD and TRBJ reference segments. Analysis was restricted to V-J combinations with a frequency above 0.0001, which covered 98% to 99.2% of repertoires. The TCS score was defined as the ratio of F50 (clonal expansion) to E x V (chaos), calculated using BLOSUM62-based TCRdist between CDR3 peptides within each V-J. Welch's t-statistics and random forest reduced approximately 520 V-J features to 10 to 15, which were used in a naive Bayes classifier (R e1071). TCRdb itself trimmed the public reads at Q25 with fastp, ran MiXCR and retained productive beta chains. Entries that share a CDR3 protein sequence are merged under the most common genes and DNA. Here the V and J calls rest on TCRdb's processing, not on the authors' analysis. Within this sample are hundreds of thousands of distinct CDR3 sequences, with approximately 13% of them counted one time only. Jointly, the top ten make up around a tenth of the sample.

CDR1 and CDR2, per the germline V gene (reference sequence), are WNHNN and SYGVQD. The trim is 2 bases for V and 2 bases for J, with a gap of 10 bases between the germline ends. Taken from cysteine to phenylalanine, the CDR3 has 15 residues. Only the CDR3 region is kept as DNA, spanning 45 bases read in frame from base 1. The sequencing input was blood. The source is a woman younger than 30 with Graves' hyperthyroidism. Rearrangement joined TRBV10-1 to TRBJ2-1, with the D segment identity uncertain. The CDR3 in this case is CASSERLTPYNEQFF. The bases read TGCGCCAGCAGTGAGCGGCTTACCCCCTACAATGAGCAGTTCTTC.